This passage covers 26 T cell receptor beta chains from one sample sequenced in a study of siplizumab effects on memory and regulatory T cells. Generated by immunoSEQ multiplex PCR, the TCRdb table keeps only in-frame clones and is missing some. Of 90,000 to 120,000 clones listed, less than 95% are singletons. Material for sequencing was Tregs sorted from blood. Every receptor here comes from a human donor in good health.

V is TRBV6-5 and J is TRBJ2-7; D not resolved. CDR1 MNHEY and CDR2 SVGAGI come from the germline V gene. This CDR3 comprises 15 residues. The V end was cut by 2 bases, the J end by 4 bases, with 15 bases between. The CDR3 DNA reads as TGTGCCAGCAGTTACCTAGGCAGAGACGGGTACGAGCAGTACTTC. This codes for CASSYLGRDGYEQYF.

This rearrangement joins TRBV15 to TRBJ2-1; 9 bases are shared with TRBD1. The CDR3 is made up of 14 amino acids. In germline, CDR1 is LNHNV, CDR2 YYDKDF (reference sequence). Trimming cost V 9 bases and J 4 bases; bases outside gene matches: 7. Here the CDR3 reads CATGGDRDYNEQFF. The CDR3 nucleotides are TGTGCCACTGGGGGGGACAGGGATTACAATGAGCAGTTCTTC.

The chain is built from TRBV4-2 and TRBJ2-3; TRBD2 is a possible D gene (6 bases). The V end lost 1 base, the J end lost 2 bases, and 10 bases lay between the germline ends. The CDR3 loop spans 15 amino acids. Germline V gene sequence: CDR1 LGHNA, CDR2 YNFKEQ. CDR3 region: CASSQGDSYTDTQYF. DNA of the CDR3: TGTGCCAGCAGCCAAGGGGACTCGTACACAGATACGCAGTATTTT.

With respect to this clone: This sample includes further DNA sequences coding for the same CDR3. The CDR3 DNA sequence: TGCGCCAGCAGCTTAAGAGAGACCCAGTACTTC. This codes for CASSLRETQYF. The V call is TRBV5-1, the J call TRBJ2-5, with D unresolved. This CDR3 has 11 residues. V lost 2 bases and J 4 bases, leaving 3 bases between the germline ends. Germline assignment: CDR1 SGHRS and CDR2 YFSETQ.

The CDR3: CASRRGLEGYTF. DNA of the CDR3: TGTGCCAGTAGGAGGGGGTTGGAGGGCTACACCTTC. The chain couples TRBV19 to TRBJ1-2; D is possibly TRBD1 (6 bases). Trimming left V 6 bases short and J 8 bases short, with 13 bases between. The CDR3 is made up of 12 amino acids. Germline assignment: CDR1 LNHDA and CDR2 SQIVND (reference sequence).

This chain uses TRBV2 with TRBJ2-1, with 10 bases matching TRBD2. The V gene end was trimmed by 7 bases and the J gene end by 8 bases; junction bases not matched to a gene: 5. Germline-derived CDR1 and CDR2 are SNHLY and FYNNEI. The CDR3 has 13 amino acids. The CDR3: CASKAGGLDEQFF. The CDR3 bases are TGTGCCAGCAAAGCGGGAGGGCTCGATGAGCAGTTCTTC.

This chain uses TRBV5-1 with TRBJ2-7, with D possibly being TRBD2 (5 bases). The length of the CDR3 is 14 residues. The ends were cut back, 2 bases at V and 3 bases at J, with 12 bases in the middle. The V gene's germline CDR1 is SGHRS and CDR2 YFSETQ. CDR3: CASSFLMGSYEQYF. The CDR3 DNA reads as TGCGCCAGCAGCTTCTTGATGGGGAGCTACGAGCAGTACTTC.

The chain couples TRBV28 to TRBJ2-7; D is possibly TRBD1 (6 bases). CDR1 and CDR2 (germline): MDHEN, SYDVKM. V gave up 7 bases and J gave up 3 bases, with 7 bases separating them. This CDR3 region has 11 residues. The CDR3 coding sequence is TGTGCCAGCAAAGGGGGCTACGAGCAGTACTTC. Amino acids: CASKGGYEQYF.

This chain uses TRBV5-1 with TRBJ1-5, with 8 nucleotides matching TRBD1. The germline V gene encodes CDR1 SGHRS and CDR2 YFSETQ. V was clipped by 4 bases and J by 1 base; unmatched bases: 4. This CDR3 contains 15 residues. Written as DNA, the CDR3 is TGCGCCAGCAGCGACGGACAGGGCAGCAATCAGCCCCAGCATTTT. Translated, it gives CASSDGQGSNQPQHF.

Notes on this clone: The junction and the germline gene differ at one end; a read error may be behind it. The chain combines TRBV15 with TRBJ2-5, with D unresolved. Germline-derived CDR1 and CDR2 are LNHNV and YYDKDF (reference sequence). This CDR3 has 12 residues. CDR3 sequence (DNA): TGTGCCACCAGCAGAGATGGGTTAGGTTTTAACTTC. Protein sequence: CATSRDGLGFNF. Together with reference TRBV15 and TRBJ2-5, the CDR3 gives the full variable domain: DAMVIQNPRYQVTQFGKPVTLSCSQTLNHNVMYWYQQKSSQAPKLLFHYYDKDFNNEADTPDNFQSRRPNTSFCFLDIRSPGLGDTAMYLCATSRDGLGFNFGPGTRLLVL.

This chain connects TRBV5-1 to TRBJ2-7, with 11 bases fitting TRBD2. The CDR3 consists of 16 residues. V shed 4 bases, J shed 3 bases, and the junction held 9 bases outside the gene matches. The germline V gene has CDR1 SGHRS and CDR2 YFSETQ. The CDR3 region has the DNA TGCGCCAGCAGCCCCACCGGGACTAGCGGACTCTACGAGCAGTACTTC. This encodes CASSPTGTSGLYEQYF.

The chain recombines TRBV5-1 with TRBJ2-1, with a tentative D call TRBD2 (5 bases). The germline V gene encodes CDR1 SGHRS and CDR2 YFSETQ. Trimming stripped 0 bases from V and 4 bases from J, with 11 bases between. The CDR3 is made up of 15 amino acids. The CDR3 loop reads CASSLVSGLYNEQFF. DNA for the CDR3: TGCGCCAGCAGCTTGGTTTCAGGACTTTACAATGAGCAGTTCTTC.

The rearrangement joins TRBV5-1 to TRBJ2-5; 11 bases match TRBD2. V was clipped by 4 bases and J by 1 base; unmatched bases: 0. Germline V gene lookup returns CDR1 SGHRS and CDR2 YFSETQ. This CDR3 comprises 14 residues. The CDR3 protein is CASSTSGSQETQYF. The CDR3 DNA reads as TGCGCCAGCAGCACTAGCGGGAGCCAAGAGACCCAGTACTTC.

This clone was observed once. J is TRBJ1-1 and V is TRBV19; D perhaps matches TRBD1 (5 bases). Trimming pared 6 bases from V and 0 bases from J, leaving 14 bases between. CDR3 size: 15 residues. Germline V gene sequence: CDR1 LNHDA, CDR2 SQIVND (reference sequence). In nucleotides, the CDR3 is TGTGCCAGTAGAACGCAGGGTGGTATGAACACTGAAGCTTTCTTT. Protein product: CASRTQGGMNTEAFF.

The V and J genes are TRBV5-1 and TRBJ2-7, with 8 bases lining up with TRBD1. The CDR3 is made up of 14 amino acids. Germline V lookup: CDR1 SGHRS, CDR2 YFSETQ. The ends lost 2 bases at V and 6 bases at J; junction bases unmatched: 7. The CDR3 nucleotides are TGCGCCAGCAGCTTCGGGACAGGATTAACCGAGCAGTACTTC. Protein product: CASSFGTGLTEQYF.

This clone appeared once. The chain recombines TRBV11-2 with TRBJ2-5, with 15 bases matching TRBD2. The length of the CDR3 is 18 residues. Germline V gene sequence: CDR1 SGHAT, CDR2 FQNNGV. The trim removed 6 bases at V and 0 bases at J, leaving 8 bases unmatched. CDR3 sequence reads: CASRGGGLAGGNQETQYF. The DNA for the CDR3 is TGTGCCAGCAGGGGAGGGGGACTAGCGGGAGGAAACCAAGAGACCCAGTACTTC.

This rearrangement joins TRBV28 to TRBJ1-2; D gene ambiguous. Germline CDR1 and CDR2: MDHEN and SYDVKM. V was pared by 6 bases and J by 8 bases, with 22 bases between. The CDR3 sequence is 15 residues long. This CDR3 reads CASSFSPGLGGGYTF. CDR3 sequence (DNA): TGTGCCAGCAGCTTCTCCCCCGGCCTAGGTGGAGGCTACACCTTC.

This rearrangement joins TRBV6-1 to TRBJ1-4; D perhaps matches TRBD1 (5 bases). The germline V and J ends were trimmed by 3 bases and 5 bases, with 19 bases remaining between them. CDR1 and CDR2 (germline): MNHNS, SASEGT. There are 17 residues in the CDR3. DNA of the CDR3: TGTGCCAGCAGTGACAAGGGCCCGGGACGGTACAATGAAAAACTGTTTTTT. Its translation is CASSDKGPGRYNEKLFF.

V usage is TRBV6-1 and J usage is TRBJ2-5; 9 bases align to TRBD2. V lost 11 bases to trimming and J lost 5 bases; unmatched junction nucleotides: 15. CDR3 size: 15 residues. From germline, CDR1 is MNHNS and CDR2 SASEGT. The CDR3 DNA follows: TGTGCCGGCACCGGGGGTAGCGGGAGTGTGGAGACCCAGTACTTC. Its protein product is CAGTGGSGSVETQYF.

This clone appeared once. This chain connects TRBV27 to TRBJ2-2; D is perhaps TRBD2 (6 bases). CDR1 and CDR2 from the germline V gene are MNHEY and SMNVEV (reference sequence). Trimming pared 2 bases from V and 0 bases from J, leaving 16 bases between. The CDR3 spans 18 residues. The CDR3 nucleotides read TGTGCCAGCAGTTTAGGGGGGTGGGGTCCTACGAACACCGGGGAGCTGTTTTTT. Amino acids: CASSLGGWGPTNTGELFF.

The chain joins TRBV11-2 to TRBJ2-1; D possibly corresponds to TRBD1 (6 bases). The CDR3 extends over 12 amino acids. The germline V and J ends were trimmed by 5 bases and 15 bases, with 17 bases remaining between them. Germline CDR1 is SGHAT and CDR2 is FQNNGV. CDR3 in DNA: TGTGCCAGCAGCGATACAGGGTGGGTTTCGTTCTTC. Its translation is CASSDTGWVSFF.

The chain links TRBV2 to TRBJ1-6, with D tentatively TRBD1 (5 bases). V lost 6 bases, J lost 7 bases, and 16 bases lay in between. Germline-derived CDR1 and CDR2 are SNHLY and FYNNEI. CDR3 size: 15 residues. CDR3 residues: CASRDGDLTNSPLHF. CDR3 DNA: TGTGCCAGCAGGGATGGGGACTTAACCAATTCACCCCTCCACTTT.

This chain uses TRBV2 with TRBJ2-2, with D uncertain. Germline V gene sequence: CDR1 SNHLY, CDR2 FYNNEI. Trimming cost V 6 bases and J 0 bases, with 14 bases left between them. The length of the CDR3 is 16 residues. The CDR3 coding sequence is TGTGCCAGCAGATCCAGTCCCACCACGAACACCGGGGAGCTGTTTTTT. The encoded protein is CASRSSPTTNTGELFF.

The chain is built from TRBV5-1 and TRBJ2-3, with 12 nucleotides matching TRBD2. The J segment lost 4 bases and the V segment lost 0 bases, leaving 3 bases of the junction unmatched. The CDR3 loop spans 16 amino acids. Germline CDR1 reads SGHRS; CDR2 reads YFSETQ. Here the CDR3 reads CASSLDLAGGPDTQYF. CDR3 DNA sequence: TGCGCCAGCAGCTTGGACCTAGCGGGAGGGCCAGATACGCAGTATTTT.

The genes are TRBV4-2 and TRBJ2-7, with 7 bases fitting TRBD1. Per the germline V gene, CDR1 is LGHNA and CDR2 is YNFKEQ. V dropped 3 bases and J dropped 3; count of bases not matched to a gene: 11. The CDR3 length is 16 residues. This CDR3 reads CASSHTPTGQIYEQYF. The CDR3 nucleotides are TGTGCCAGCAGCCACACACCTACGGGACAGATCTACGAGCAGTACTTC.

The chain links TRBV6-1 to TRBJ2-5, with 10 bases fitting TRBD2. CDR3 length: 13 amino acids. The V segment lost 5 bases and the J segment 8 bases; nucleotides outside the gene matches: 5. Germline V CDR1 and CDR2: MNHNS, SASEGT. The CDR3 DNA reads TGTGCCAGCAGTCTACTAGCGGGAAAAACCCAGTACTTC. It yields the protein CASSLLAGKTQYF.